This TCR beta chain was recorded in a study of PD-L1 blockade in urothelial cancer. This clone was detected a few times. Sequenced by immunoSEQ multiplex PCR; TCRdb stores in-frame clones only, minus some. The table records some 76,000 clones, approximately 88% of them present only once. Specimen: PBMCs, collected around atezolizumab (anti-PD-L1) treatment. The source of this sequence is a man aged 55 to 70 with urothelial cancer.

CDR3 loop: CASSVVPAGRTGELFF. CDR3 nucleotide sequence: TGTGCCAGCAGCGTAGTCCCAGCGGGCCGGACCGGGGAGCTGTTTTTT. This chain joins TRBV9 and TRBJ2-2; tentative D call: TRBD2 (6 bases). The CDR3 consists of 16 residues. V dropped 0 bases and J dropped 5 bases, with 14 bases sitting between them. Germline CDR1 is SGDLS and CDR2 is YYNGEE.